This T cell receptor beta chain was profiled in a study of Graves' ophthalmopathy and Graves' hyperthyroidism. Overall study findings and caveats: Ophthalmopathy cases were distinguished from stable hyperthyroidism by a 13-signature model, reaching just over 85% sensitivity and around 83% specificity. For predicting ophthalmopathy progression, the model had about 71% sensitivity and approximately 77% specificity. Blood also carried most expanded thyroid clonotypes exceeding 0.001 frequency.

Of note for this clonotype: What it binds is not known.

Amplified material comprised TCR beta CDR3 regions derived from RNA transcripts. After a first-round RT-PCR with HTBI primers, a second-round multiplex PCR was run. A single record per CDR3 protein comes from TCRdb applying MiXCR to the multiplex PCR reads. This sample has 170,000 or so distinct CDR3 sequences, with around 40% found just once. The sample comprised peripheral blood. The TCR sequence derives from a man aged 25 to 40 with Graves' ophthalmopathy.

The CDR3 bases are TGTGCCAGCAGCTTTTCCACAGGGGTCTATCAGCCCCAGCATTTT. It translates to CASSFSTGVYQPQHF. V and J are TRBV7-2 and TRBJ1-5; 7 nucleotides agree with TRBD1. The length of the CDR3 is 15 residues. V trimming: 3 bases; J trimming: 5 bases; junction bases outside the gene matches: 7. Germline CDR1 reads SGHTA; CDR2 reads FQGNSA.